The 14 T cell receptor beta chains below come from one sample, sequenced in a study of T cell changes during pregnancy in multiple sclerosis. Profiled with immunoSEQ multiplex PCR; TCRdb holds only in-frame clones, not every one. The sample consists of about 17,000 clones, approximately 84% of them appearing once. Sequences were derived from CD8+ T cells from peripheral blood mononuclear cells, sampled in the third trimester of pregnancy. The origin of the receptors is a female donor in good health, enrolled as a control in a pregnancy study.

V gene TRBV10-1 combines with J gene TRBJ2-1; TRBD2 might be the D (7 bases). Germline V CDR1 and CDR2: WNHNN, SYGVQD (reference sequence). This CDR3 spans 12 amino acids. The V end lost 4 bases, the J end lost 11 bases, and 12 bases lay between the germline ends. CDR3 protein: CASSGQRDKQFF. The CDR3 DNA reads TGCGCCAGCAGTGGACAGCGGGACAAGCAGTTCTTC.

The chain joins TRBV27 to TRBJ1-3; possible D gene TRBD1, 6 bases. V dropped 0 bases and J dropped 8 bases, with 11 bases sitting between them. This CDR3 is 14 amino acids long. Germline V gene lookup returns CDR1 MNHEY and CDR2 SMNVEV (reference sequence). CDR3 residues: CASSLSAGVHTIYF. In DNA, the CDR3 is TGTGCCAGCAGTTTATCGGCAGGGGTACACACCATATATTTT.

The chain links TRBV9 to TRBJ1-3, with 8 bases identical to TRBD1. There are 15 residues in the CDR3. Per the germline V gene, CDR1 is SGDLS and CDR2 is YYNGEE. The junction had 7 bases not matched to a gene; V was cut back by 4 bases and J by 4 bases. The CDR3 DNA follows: TGTGCCAGCAGCCTCGACAGGGGAGGGGGAAACACCATATATTTT. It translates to CASSLDRGGGNTIYF.

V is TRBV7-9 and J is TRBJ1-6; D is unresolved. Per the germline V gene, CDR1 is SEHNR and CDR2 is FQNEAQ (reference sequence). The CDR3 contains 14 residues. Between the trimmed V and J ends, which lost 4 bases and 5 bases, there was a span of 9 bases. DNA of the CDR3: TGTGCCAGCAGCTCCACCGGGAATAATTCACCCCTCCACTTT. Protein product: CASSSTGNNSPLHF.

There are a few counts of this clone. This CDR3 is CASQGGKNTEAFF. CDR3 sequence (DNA): TGTGCCAGCCAGGGGGGAAAGAACACTGAAGCTTTCTTT. V usage is TRBV2 and J usage is TRBJ1-1, with 7 bases matching TRBD1. V was clipped by 8 bases and J by 1 base; unmatched bases: 4. The CDR3 sequence is 13 residues long. Germline loops: CDR1 SNHLY, CDR2 FYNNEI.

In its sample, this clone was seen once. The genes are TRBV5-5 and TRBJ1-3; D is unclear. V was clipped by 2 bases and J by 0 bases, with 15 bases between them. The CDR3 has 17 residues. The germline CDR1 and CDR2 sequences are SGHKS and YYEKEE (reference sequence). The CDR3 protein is CASSLSNLVNSGNTIYF. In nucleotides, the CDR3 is TGTGCCAGCAGCTTATCCAACTTAGTAAACTCTGGAAACACCATATATTTT.

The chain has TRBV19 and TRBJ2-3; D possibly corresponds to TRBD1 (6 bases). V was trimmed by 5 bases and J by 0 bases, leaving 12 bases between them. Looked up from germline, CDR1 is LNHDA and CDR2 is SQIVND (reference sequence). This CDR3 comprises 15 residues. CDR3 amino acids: CASSRRGPSTDTQYF. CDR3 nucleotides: TGTGCCAGTAGTCGCAGGGGACCCAGCACAGATACGCAGTATTTT. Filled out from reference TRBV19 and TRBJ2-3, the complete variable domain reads DGGITQSPKYLFRKEGQNVTLSCEQNLNHDAMYWYRQDPGQGLRLIYYSQIVNDFQKGDIAEGYSVSREKKESFPLTVTSAQKNPTAFYLCASSRRGPSTDTQYFGPGTRLTVL.

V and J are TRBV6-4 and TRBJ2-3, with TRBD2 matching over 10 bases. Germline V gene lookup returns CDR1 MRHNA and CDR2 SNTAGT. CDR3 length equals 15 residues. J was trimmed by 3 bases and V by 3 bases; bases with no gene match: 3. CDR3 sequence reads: CASSDLAGVTDTQYF. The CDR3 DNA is TGTGCCAGCAGTGATCTAGCGGGAGTTACAGATACGCAGTATTTT.

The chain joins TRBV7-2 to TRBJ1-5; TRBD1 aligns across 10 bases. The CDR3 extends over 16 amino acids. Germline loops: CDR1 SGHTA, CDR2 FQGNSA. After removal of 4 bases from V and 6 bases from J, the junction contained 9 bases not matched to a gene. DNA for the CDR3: TGTGCCAGCAGCTCCTCCGGGGGGACAGGGGCTCAGCCCCAGCATTTT. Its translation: CASSSSGGTGAQPQHF.

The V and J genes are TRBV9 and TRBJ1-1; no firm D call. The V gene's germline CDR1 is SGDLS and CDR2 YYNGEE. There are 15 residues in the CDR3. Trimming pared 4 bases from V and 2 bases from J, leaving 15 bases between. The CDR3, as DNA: TGTGCCAGCAGCCCAGCGGAAGGGTTAAACACTGAAGCTTTCTTT. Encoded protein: CASSPAEGLNTEAFF.

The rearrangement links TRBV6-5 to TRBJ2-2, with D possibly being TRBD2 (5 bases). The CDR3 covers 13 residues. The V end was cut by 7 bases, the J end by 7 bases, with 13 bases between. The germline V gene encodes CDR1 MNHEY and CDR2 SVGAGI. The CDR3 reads CASTGRGDGELFF. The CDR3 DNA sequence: TGTGCCAGCACAGGTCGGGGAGACGGGGAGCTGTTTTTT.

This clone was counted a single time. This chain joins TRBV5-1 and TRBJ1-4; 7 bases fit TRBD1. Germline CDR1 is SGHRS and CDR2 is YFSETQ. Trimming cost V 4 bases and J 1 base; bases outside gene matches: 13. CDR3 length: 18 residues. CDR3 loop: CASSHSTGRGGTNEKLFF. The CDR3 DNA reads TGCGCCAGCAGCCACTCGACAGGGCGGGGTGGAACTAATGAAAAACTGTTTTTT.

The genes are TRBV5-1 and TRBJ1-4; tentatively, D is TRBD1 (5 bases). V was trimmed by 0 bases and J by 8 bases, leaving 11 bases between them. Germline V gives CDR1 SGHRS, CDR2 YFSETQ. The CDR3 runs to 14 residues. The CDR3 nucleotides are TGCGCCAGCAGCTTGGCCGGGGGGGAAGAAAAACTGTTTTTT. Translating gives CASSLAGGEEKLFF.

CDR3 in DNA: TGTGCCAGCAGCCTGCAGGGGAATTACGAGCAGTACTTC. Amino acid sequence: CASSLQGNYEQYF. The V gene is TRBV5-6, the J gene TRBJ2-7; D may be TRBD1 (6 bases). There are 13 residues in the CDR3. V was cut by 4 bases and J by 4 bases, with 12 bases left in between. Germline V gene data show CDR1 as SGHDT and CDR2 as YYEEEE. The whole variable domain, remainder taken from reference TRBV5-6 and TRBJ2-7, is DAGVTQSPTHLIKTRGQQVTLRCSPKSGHDTVSWYQQALGQGPQFIFQYYEEEERQRGNFPDRFSGHQFPNYSSELNVNALLLGDSALYLCASSLQGNYEQYFGPGTRLTVT.